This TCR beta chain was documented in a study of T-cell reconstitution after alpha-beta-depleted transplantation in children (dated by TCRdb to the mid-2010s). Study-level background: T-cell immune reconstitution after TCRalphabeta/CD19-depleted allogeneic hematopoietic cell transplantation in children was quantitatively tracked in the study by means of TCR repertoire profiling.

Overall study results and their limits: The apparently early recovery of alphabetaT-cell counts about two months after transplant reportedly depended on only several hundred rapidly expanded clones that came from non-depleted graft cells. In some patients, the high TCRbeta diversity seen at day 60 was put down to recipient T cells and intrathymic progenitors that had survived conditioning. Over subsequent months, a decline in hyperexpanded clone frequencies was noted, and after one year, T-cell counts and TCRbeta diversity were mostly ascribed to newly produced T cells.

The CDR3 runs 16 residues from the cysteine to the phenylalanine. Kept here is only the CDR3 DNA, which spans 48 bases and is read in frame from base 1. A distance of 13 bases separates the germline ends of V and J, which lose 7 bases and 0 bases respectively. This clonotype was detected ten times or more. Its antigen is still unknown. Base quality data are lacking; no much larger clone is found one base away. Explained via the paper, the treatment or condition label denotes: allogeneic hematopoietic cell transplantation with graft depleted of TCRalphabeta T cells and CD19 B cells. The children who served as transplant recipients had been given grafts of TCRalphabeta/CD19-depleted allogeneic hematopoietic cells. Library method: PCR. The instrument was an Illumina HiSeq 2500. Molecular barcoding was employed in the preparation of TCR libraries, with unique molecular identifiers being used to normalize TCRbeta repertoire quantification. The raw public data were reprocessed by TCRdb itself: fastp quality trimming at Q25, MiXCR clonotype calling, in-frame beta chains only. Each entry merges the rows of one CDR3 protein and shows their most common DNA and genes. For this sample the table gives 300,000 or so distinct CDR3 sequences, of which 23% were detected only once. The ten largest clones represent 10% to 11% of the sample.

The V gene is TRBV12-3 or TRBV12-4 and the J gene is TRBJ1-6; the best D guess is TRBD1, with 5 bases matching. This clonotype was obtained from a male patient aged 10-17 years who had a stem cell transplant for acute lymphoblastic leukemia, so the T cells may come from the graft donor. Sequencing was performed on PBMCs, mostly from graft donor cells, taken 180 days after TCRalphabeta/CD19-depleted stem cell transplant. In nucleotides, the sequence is TGTGCCAGCACCAAGGAGGGGCCCTCCTATAATTCACCCCTCCACTTT. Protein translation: CASTKEGPSYNSPLHF.